This T cell receptor beta chain derives from a study of T-cell memory formation after mild COVID-19. Study-level results: Confirmation of SARS-CoV-2 specificity was lacking for second-wave clones peaking day 37. The CD4+ clones that contracted clustered mainly within CM and EM, and the CD8+ clones concentrated in EMRA. Pre-infection memory contained some responding clones, which suggested that cross-reactive memory had joined.

TCRdb reprocessed the 5' RACE reads via MiXCR and lists one record per CDR3 protein. Found here are some 130,000 distinct CDR3 sequences, 20% to 25% of them singletons; the top ten hold around 24%. This clonotype came up a few times. Its antigen is not identified. V lost 5 bases and J lost 0, with 11 bases in between. The CDR3 totals 14 residues. Germline assignment: CDR1 SNHLY and CDR2 FYNNEI. The sequenced sample was PBMCs or a T cell subset sorted from them (not recorded which). This receptor was obtained from an adult woman who had mild COVID-19 (a few samples of this study predate the infection). Cell type and time point are not known. This rearrangement joins TRBV2 to TRBJ2-7, with a possible D match to TRBD1 (5 bases). CDR3 residues: CASSSDSFSYEQYF. As DNA, the CDR3 is TGTGCCAGCAGTTCCGACAGCTTCTCCTACGAGCAGTACTTC.